This T cell receptor (beta chain) was found in a study of T cells in Graves' hyperthyroidism and ophthalmopathy. Germline V gene lookup returns CDR1 SGHRS and CDR2 YFSETQ. This CDR3 has 14 residues. The ends were cut back, 2 bases at V and 6 bases at J, with 14 bases in the middle. Amplification targeted TCR beta CDR3 regions from RNA transcripts. A first-round RT-PCR of the TCR CDR3 used the HTBI primer set. Via MiXCR, TCRdb re-called the multiplex PCR reads, giving one row per CDR3 protein. Of fewer than 300,000 distinct CDR3 sequences in the sample, less than 30% were seen once. General study points: In simple terms, a model built on 13 V-J features told ophthalmopathy apart from stable hyperthyroidism.

In the case of this clonotype: Antigen unknown.

The study enrolled patients aged 18 to 65 with newly diagnosed hyperthyroidism of under 2 months' duration. Orbital computed tomography, thyroid ultrasound, serum thyroxine and TRAb, and clinical symptoms together informed the diagnoses. Blood sampling occurred at first hyperthyroidism diagnosis, ahead of any ophthalmopathy symptoms. This TCR came from a man aged 40-49 years with Graves' hyperthyroidism that later progressed to Graves' ophthalmopathy. Source material: blood. This sequence joins TRBV5-1 and TRBJ1-1; a possible D gene is TRBD1 (5 bases). CDR3 amino acids: CASSFAQGGPEAFF. DNA of the CDR3: TGCGCCAGCAGCTTTGCCCAGGGAGGCCCTGAAGCTTTCTTT.